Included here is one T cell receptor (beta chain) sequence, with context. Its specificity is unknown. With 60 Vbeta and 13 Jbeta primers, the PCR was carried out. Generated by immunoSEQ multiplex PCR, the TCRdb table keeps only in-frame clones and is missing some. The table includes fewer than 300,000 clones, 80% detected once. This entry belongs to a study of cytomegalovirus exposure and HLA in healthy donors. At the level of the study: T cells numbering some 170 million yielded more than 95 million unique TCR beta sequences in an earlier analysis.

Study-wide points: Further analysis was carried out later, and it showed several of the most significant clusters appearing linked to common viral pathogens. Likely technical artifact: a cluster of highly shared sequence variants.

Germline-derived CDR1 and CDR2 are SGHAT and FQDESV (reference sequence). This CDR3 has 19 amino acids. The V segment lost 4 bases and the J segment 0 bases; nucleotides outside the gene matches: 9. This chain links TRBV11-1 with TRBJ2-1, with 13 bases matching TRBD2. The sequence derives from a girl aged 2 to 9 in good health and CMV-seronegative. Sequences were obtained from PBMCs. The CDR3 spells CASSSSGTSGISSYNEQFF. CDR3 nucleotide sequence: TGTGCCAGCAGCTCTAGCGGGACTAGCGGGATTAGCTCCTACAATGAGCAGTTCTTC.